Following are 14 T cell receptor beta chains from one sample sequenced in a study of Graves' ophthalmopathy and Graves' hyperthyroidism. TCR beta CDR3 amplification used RNA transcripts. Amplification began with first-round RT-PCR using HTBI primers, then second-round multiplex PCR was performed. TCRdb analysed the multiplex PCR reads with MiXCR anew, one entry per CDR3 protein. There are 350,000 to 400,000 distinct CDR3 sequences in the sample; over 15% occur only once, and around 6.6% lies in the top ten. What was sequenced was peripheral blood. All receptors derive from a woman aged 18-30 years with stable Graves' hyperthyroidism.

The V call is TRBV11-2, the J call TRBJ1-2; the D gene is possibly TRBD1 (5 bases). The CDR3 has 16 amino acids. Germline CDR1 reads SGHAT; CDR2 reads FQNNGV. The V gene lost 5 bases and the J gene lost 1 base, with 17 bases spanning the gap. The CDR3: CASSPFIGANNYGYTF. The DNA for the CDR3 is TGTGCCAGCAGCCCCTTTATCGGGGCTAATAACTATGGCTACACCTTC.

This clonotype showed up many times. V gene TRBV6-2 or TRBV6-3 combines with J gene TRBJ2-2; 8 bases are a match to TRBD1. The CDR3 runs 16 residues. V trimming: 7 bases; J trimming: 0 bases; junction bases outside the gene matches: 7. Germline V gene lookup returns CDR1 MNHEY and CDR2 SVGEGT. Here the CDR3 reads CASTYRTGPNTGELFF. The CDR3 coding sequence is TGTGCCAGCACCTACCGGACAGGGCCGAACACCGGGGAGCTGTTTTTT.

This clonotype has ten or more counts. The gene calls are TRBV6-1 and TRBJ1-6, with D tentatively TRBD1 (5 bases). The CDR3 is made up of 15 amino acids. V lost 6 bases to trimming and J lost 5 bases, with 14 bases between them. Germline V gene sequence: CDR1 MNHNS, CDR2 SASEGT. CDR3 bases: TGTGCCAGCAGCATGTCGGGGGTCGATAATTCACCCCTCCACTTT. This sequence encodes CASSMSGVDNSPLHF.

This clonotype was recorded at least ten times. The chain joins TRBV20-1 to TRBJ2-2; possibly TRBD2 for D (6 bases). Germline CDR1 is DFQATT and CDR2 is SNEGSKA (reference sequence). CDR3 length equals 15 residues. V gave up 5 bases and J gave up 1 base, with 14 bases separating them. CDR3 sequence reads: CSAPRDDLNTGELFF. The CDR3 DNA follows: TGCAGTGCTCCGCGGGACGACCTGAACACCGGGGAGCTGTTTTTT.

This rearrangement joins TRBV13 to TRBJ2-5, with a possible D match to TRBD1 (6 bases). Germline CDR1 reads PRHDT; CDR2 reads FYEKMQ (reference sequence). CDR3 length: 14 residues. V shed 2 bases and J shed 3 bases, with 10 bases lying between them. CDR3 sequence (DNA): TGTGCCAGCAGCTTATTGAGGACAGAAGAGACCCAGTACTTC. Its translation is CASSLLRTEETQYF.

This clonotype was counted ten times or more. V usage is TRBV29-1 and J usage is TRBJ1-1, with 10 bases fitting TRBD1. Germline V gene lookup returns CDR1 SQVTM and CDR2 ANQGSEA. This CDR3 spans 14 amino acids. The trim removed 5 bases at V and 1 base at J, leaving 4 bases unmatched. The DNA of the CDR3 is TGCAGCGTTCGTCGGGACAGGGGGAACACTGAAGCTTTCTTT. Its protein product is CSVRRDRGNTEAFF.

CDR3 sequence (DNA): TGTGCCAGCTCCCTCATCGACAGGGTGGAAGATACGCAGTATTTT. Protein product: CASSLIDRVEDTQYF. V is TRBV18 and J is TRBJ2-3; the match to TRBD1 covers 7 bases. The CDR3 has 15 amino acids. The junction had 11 bases not matched to a gene; V was cut back by 6 bases and J by 5 bases. CDR1 is KGHSH and CDR2 is LQKENI in the germline V gene.

This clonotype has ten or more counts. The chain uses TRBV12-3 or TRBV12-4 and TRBJ1-6; D possibly corresponds to TRBD1 (6 bases). V gave up 5 bases and J gave up 7 bases, with 9 bases separating them. The CDR3 spans 13 residues. DNA of the CDR3: TGTGCCAGCAGTGCCACAGGGAATTCACCCCTCCACTTT. Protein product: CASSATGNSPLHF.

This clonotype has more than one count but fewer than ten. The V gene is TRBV19, the J gene TRBJ1-3; D unclear. The CDR3 is made up of 13 amino acids. Germline V gives CDR1 LNHDA, CDR2 SQIVND (reference sequence). Trimming removed 8 bases at V and 0 bases at J, with 8 bases between. The CDR3 reads CASGEVSGNTIYF. DNA of the CDR3: TGTGCCAGTGGGGAGGTCTCTGGAAACACCATATATTTT.

This clonotype was counted at least ten times. This sequence joins TRBV28 and TRBJ1-5; 7 positions match TRBD1. In germline, CDR1 is MDHEN, CDR2 SYDVKM. The CDR3 totals 16 residues. After removal of 7 bases from V and 2 bases from J, the junction contained 11 bases not matched to a gene. CDR3 in DNA: TGTGCCAGCACGTTCATGGACAGGATTGGCAATCAGCCCCAGCATTTT. Amino acids: CASTFMDRIGNQPQHF.

To note about this clonotype: The CDR3 ends on some other residue instead of the conserved phenylalanine or tryptophan, so this is likely a read error. The CDR3 protein is CASSYARHTPGELFL. CDR3 DNA: TGTGCCAGCAGTTACGCCAGACATACTCCCGGGGAGCTGTTTTTG. J is TRBJ2-2 and V is TRBV6-2 or TRBV6-3; no reliable D call. V was trimmed by 2 bases and J by 6 bases, leaving 13 bases between them. Per the germline V gene, CDR1 is MNHEY and CDR2 is SVGEGT. CDR3 length equals 15 residues.

The rearrangement links TRBV14 to TRBJ1-3; no definite D call. There are 12 residues in the CDR3. In germline, CDR1 is SGHDN, CDR2 FVKESK. Trimming left V 3 bases short and J 2 bases short, with 2 bases between. The CDR3 reads CASSQTGNTIYF. As DNA, the CDR3 is TGTGCCAGCAGCCAGACTGGAAACACCATATATTTT.

The rearrangement joins TRBV5-1 to TRBJ1-2, with 8 bases aligning to TRBD1. The CDR3 runs to 16 residues. Germline CDR1 and CDR2: SGHRS and YFSETQ. The V and J ends lost 0 bases and 4 bases, in that order; junction bases with no gene match: 8. CDR3 amino acids: CASSLGQGPRAYGYTF. CDR3 nucleotides: TGCGCCAGCAGCTTGGGACAGGGGCCGCGGGCCTATGGCTACACCTTC.

This clonotype has a count of ten or more. The genes are TRBV12-3 or TRBV12-4 and TRBJ1-5; 8 bases map to TRBD1. This CDR3 is built from 14 residues. V dropped 5 bases and J dropped 4; count of bases not matched to a gene: 4. The CDR3 spells CASSAQGVNQPQHF. Here the CDR3 DNA reads TGTGCCAGCAGTGCACAGGGGGTTAATCAGCCCCAGCATTTT.